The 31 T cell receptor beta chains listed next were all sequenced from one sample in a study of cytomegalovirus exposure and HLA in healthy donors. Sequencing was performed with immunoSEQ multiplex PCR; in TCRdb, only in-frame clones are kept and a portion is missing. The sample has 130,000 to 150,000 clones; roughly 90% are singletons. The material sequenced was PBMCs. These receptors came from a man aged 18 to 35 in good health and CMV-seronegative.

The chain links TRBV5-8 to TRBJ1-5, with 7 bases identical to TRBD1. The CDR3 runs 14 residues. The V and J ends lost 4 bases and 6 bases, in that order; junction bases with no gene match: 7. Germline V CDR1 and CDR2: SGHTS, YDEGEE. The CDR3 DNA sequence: TGTGCCAGCAGCCCTCGACAGGGTGGTCAGCCCCAGCATTTT. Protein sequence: CASSPRQGGQPQHF. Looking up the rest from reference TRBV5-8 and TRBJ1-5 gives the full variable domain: EAGVTQSPTHLIKTRGQQATLRCSPISGHTSVYWYQQALGLGLQFLLWYDEGEERNRGNFPPRFSGRQFPNYSSELNVNALELEDSALYLCASSPRQGGQPQHFGDGTRLSIL.

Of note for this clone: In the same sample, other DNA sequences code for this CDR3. CDR3 sequence reads: CASSPRAGDYGYTF. CDR3 nucleotide sequence: TGTGCCAGCTCACCACGGGCAGGGGACTATGGCTACACCTTC. The chain uses TRBV18 and TRBJ1-2; TRBD1 might be the D (6 bases). Per the germline V gene, CDR1 is KGHSH and CDR2 is LQKENI. The length of the CDR3 is 14 residues. The V end was cut by 1 base, the J end by 3 bases, with 9 bases between.

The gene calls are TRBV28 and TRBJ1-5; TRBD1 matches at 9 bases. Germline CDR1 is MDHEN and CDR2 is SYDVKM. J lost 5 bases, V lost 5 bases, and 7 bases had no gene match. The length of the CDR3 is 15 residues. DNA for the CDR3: TGTGCCAGCAGTACCGGACAGGGGTGGTATCAGCCCCAGCATTTT. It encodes CASSTGQGWYQPQHF. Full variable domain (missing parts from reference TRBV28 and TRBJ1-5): DVKVTQSSRYLVKRTGEKVFLECVQDMDHENMFWYRQDPGLGLRLIYFSYDVKMKEKGDIPEGYSVSREKKERFSLILESASTNQTSMYLCASSTGQGWYQPQHFGDGTRLSIL.

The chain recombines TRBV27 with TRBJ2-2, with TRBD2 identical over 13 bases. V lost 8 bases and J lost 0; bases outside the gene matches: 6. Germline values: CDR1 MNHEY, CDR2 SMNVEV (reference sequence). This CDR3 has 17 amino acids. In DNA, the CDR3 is TGTGCCAGCTGGGGACTAGCGGGGACCCCGAACACCGGGGAGCTGTTTTTT. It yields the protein CASWGLAGTPNTGELFF.

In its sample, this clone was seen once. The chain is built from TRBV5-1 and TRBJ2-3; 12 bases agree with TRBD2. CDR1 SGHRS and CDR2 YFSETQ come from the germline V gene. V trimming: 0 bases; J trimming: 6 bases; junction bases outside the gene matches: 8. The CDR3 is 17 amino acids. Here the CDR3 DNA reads TGCGCCAGCAGCTTGGAGACTAGCGGGGGCCTTAGGGATACGCAGTATTTT. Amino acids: CASSLETSGGLRDTQYF.

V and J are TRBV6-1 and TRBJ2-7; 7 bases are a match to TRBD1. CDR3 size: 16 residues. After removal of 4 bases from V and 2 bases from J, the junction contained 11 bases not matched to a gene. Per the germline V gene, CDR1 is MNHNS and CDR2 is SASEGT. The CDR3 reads CASSGRRSGQTYEQYF. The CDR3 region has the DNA TGTGCCAGCAGTGGACGAAGGTCGGGACAGACCTACGAGCAGTACTTC.

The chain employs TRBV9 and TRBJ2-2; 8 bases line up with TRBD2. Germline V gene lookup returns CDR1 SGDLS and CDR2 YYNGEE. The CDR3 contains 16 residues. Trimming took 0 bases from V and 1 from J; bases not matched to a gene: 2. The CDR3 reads CASSVAGGQNTGELFF. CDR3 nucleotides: TGTGCCAGCAGCGTAGCGGGGGGGCAGAACACCGGGGAGCTGTTTTTT.

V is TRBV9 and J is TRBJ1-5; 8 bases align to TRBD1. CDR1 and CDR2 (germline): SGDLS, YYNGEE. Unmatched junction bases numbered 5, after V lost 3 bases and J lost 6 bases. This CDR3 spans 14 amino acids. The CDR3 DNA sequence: TGTGCCAGCAGCGCCACAGGGGGTATTCAGCCCCAGCATTTT. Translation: CASSATGGIQPQHF.

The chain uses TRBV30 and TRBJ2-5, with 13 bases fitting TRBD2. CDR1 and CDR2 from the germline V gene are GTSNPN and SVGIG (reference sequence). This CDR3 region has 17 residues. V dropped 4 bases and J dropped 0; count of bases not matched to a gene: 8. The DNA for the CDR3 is TGTGCCTGGAAAGGACTAGCGGGGGCACGGTACCAAGAGACCCAGTACTTC. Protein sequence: CAWKGLAGARYQETQYF.

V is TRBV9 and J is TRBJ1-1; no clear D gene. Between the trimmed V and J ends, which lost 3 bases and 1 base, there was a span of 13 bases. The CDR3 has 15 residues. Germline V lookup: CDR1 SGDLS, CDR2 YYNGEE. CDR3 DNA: TGTGCCAGCAGCGCTAGCCGGACGGCGAACACTGAAGCTTTCTTT. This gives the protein CASSASRTANTEAFF.

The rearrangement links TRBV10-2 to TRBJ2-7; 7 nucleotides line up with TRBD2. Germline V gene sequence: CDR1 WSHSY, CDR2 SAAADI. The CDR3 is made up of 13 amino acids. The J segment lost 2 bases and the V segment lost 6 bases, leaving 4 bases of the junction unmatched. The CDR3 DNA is TGCGCCAGCAGCCCGGGGGGAGCCTACGAGCAGTACTTC. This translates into CASSPGGAYEQYF.

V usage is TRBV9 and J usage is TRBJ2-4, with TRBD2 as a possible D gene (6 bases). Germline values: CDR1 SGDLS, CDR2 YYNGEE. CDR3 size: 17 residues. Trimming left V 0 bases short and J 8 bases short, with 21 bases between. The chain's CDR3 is CASSVGRVEGQNYIQYF. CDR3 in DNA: TGTGCCAGCAGCGTAGGAAGGGTGGAGGGCCAAAATTACATTCAGTACTTC.

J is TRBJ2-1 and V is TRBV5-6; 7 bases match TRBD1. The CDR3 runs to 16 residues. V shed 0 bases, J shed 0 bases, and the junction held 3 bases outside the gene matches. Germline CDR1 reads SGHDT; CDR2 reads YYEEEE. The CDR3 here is CASSLVGQSSYNEQFF. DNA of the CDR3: TGTGCCAGCAGCTTGGTGGGACAGAGCTCCTACAATGAGCAGTTCTTC.

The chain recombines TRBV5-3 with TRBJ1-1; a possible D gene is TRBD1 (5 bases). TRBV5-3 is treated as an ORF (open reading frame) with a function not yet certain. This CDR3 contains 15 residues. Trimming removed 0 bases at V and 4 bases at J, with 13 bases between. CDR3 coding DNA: TGTGCCAGAAGCTTGGAACCGGGGGGGAGCACTGAAGCTTTCTTT. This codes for CARSLEPGGSTEAFF.

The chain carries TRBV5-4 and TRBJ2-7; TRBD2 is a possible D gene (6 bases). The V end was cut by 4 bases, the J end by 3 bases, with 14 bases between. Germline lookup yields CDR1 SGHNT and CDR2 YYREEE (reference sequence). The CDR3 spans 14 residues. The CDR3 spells CASSNVDGSYEQYF. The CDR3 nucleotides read TGTGCCAGCAGCAACGTGGACGGGAGCTACGAGCAGTACTTC.

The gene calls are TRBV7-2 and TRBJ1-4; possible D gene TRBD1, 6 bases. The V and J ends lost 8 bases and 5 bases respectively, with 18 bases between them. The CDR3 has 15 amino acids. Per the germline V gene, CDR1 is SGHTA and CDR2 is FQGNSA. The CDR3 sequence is CASAQPTGLNEKLFF. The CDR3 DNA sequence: TGTGCCAGCGCCCAACCAACAGGGTTAAATGAAAAACTGTTTTTT.

As DNA, the CDR3 is TGTGCCAGCAGCTTAGCGGGGCGGGAGGGCCGCACCTACGAGCAGTACGTC. It encodes CASSLAGREGRTYEQYV. The chain links TRBV7-9 to TRBJ2-7; 9 bases agree with TRBD2. CDR1 and CDR2 (germline): SEHNR, FQNEAQ (reference sequence). There are 17 residues in the CDR3. Unmatched junction bases numbered 8, after V lost 0 bases and J lost 2 bases.

This CDR3 reads CASSRGKETQYF. The CDR3, as DNA: TGTGCCAGCAGCAGGGGGAAGGAGACCCAGTACTTC. This chain connects TRBV9 to TRBJ2-5, with D maybe TRBD1 (6 bases). CDR3 length equals 12 residues. The germline V and J ends were trimmed by 4 bases and 5 bases, with 9 bases remaining between them. Germline V gene lookup returns CDR1 SGDLS and CDR2 YYNGEE.

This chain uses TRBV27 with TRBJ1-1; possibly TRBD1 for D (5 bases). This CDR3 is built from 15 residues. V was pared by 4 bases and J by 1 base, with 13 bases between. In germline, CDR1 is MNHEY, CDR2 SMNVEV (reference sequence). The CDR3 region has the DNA TGTGCCAGCAGTTGGACGGGACTCCAGAACACTGAAGCTTTCTTT. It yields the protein CASSWTGLQNTEAFF.

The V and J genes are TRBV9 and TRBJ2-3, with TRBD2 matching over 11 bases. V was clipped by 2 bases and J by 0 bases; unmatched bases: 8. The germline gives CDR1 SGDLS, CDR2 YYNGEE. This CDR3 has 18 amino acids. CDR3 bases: TGTGCCAGCAGCGTGCTTTCTACTAGCGGGAGAAGCACAGATACGCAGTATTTT. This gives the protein CASSVLSTSGRSTDTQYF.

This chain's CDR3 is CASSTLPYGYTF. For the CDR3, the DNA is TGTGCCAGTAGTACCCTCCCCTATGGCTACACCTTC. The chain joins TRBV19 to TRBJ1-2; D remains unclear. Trimming shortened V by 4 bases and J by 4 bases, and 7 bases separated the two germline ends. CDR1 and CDR2 (germline): LNHDA, SQIVND (reference sequence). The CDR3 extends over 12 amino acids.

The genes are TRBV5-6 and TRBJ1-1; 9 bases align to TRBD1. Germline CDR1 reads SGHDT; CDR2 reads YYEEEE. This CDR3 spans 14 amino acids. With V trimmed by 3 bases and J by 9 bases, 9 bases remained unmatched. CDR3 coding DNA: TGTGCCAGCAGCTGGGACAGGGAGTCTCGGAAAGCTTTCTTT. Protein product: CASSWDRESRKAFF.

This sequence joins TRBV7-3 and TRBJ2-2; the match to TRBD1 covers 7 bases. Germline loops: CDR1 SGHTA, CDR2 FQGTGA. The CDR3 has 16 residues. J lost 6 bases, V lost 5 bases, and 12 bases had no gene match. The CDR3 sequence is CASSQTGQAGSGELFF. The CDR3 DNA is TGTGCCAGCAGCCAAACAGGACAGGCAGGATCCGGGGAGCTGTTTTTT.

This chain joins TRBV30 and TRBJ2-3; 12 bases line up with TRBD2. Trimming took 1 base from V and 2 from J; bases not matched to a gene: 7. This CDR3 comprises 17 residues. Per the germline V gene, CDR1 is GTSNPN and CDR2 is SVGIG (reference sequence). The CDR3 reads CAWSASGRARITDTQYF. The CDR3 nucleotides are TGTGCCTGGAGTGCTAGCGGGAGGGCCCGGATCACAGATACGCAGTATTTT.

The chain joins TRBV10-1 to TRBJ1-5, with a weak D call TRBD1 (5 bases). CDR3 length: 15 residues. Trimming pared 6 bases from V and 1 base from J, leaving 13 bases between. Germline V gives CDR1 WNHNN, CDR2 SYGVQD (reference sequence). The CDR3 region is CASSLRTLSNQPQHF. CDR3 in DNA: TGCGCCAGCAGCCTCCGGACACTAAGCAATCAGCCCCAGCATTTT.

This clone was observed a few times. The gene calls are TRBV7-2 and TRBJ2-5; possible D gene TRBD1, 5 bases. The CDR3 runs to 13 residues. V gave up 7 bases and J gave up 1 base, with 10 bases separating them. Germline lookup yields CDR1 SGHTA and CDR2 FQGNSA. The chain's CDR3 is CASTRQTQETQYF. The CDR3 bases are TGTGCCAGCACCCGACAGACCCAAGAGACCCAGTACTTC.

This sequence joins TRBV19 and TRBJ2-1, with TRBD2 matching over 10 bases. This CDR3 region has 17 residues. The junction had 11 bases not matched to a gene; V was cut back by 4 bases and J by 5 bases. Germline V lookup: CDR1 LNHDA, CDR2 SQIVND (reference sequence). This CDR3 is CASSRHPASGSNNEQFF. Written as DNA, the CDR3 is TGTGCCAGTAGTAGACACCCCGCTAGCGGGAGTAACAATGAGCAGTTCTTC.

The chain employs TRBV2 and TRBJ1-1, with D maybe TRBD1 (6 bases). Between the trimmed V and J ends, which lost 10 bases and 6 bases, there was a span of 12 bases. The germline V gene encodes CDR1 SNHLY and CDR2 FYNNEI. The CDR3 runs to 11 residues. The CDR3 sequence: CATRGGAEAFF. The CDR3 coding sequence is TGTGCCACCAGGGGAGGAGCTGAAGCTTTCTTT. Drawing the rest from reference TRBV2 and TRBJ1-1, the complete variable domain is EPEVTQTPSHQVTQMGQEVILRCVPISNHLYFYWYRQILGQKVEFLVSFYNNEISEKSEIFDDQFSVERPDGSNFTLKIRSTKLEDSAMYFCATRGGAEAFFGQGTRLTVV.

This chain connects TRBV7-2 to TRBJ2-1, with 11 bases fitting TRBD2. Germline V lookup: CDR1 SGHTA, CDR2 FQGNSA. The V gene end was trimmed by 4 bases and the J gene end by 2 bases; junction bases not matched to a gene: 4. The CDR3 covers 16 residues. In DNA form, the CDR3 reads TGTGCCAGCAGCTACCTAGCGGGAGGCACCTACAATGAGCAGTTCTTC. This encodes CASSYLAGGTYNEQFF.

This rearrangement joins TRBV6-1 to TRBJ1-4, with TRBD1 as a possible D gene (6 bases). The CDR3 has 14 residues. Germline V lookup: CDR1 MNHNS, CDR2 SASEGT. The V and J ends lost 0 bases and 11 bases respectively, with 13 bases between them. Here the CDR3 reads CASSEAHRAPKLFF. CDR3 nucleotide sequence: TGTGCCAGCAGTGAAGCCCACAGGGCCCCCAAACTGTTTTTT.

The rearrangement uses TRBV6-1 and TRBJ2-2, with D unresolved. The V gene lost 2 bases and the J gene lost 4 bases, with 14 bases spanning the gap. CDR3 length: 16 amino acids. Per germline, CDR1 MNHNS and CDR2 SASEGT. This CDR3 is CASSELERFPTGELFF. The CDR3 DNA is TGTGCCAGCAGTGAATTGGAGAGGTTCCCCACCGGGGAGCTGTTTTTT.